The clone carrying this T cell receptor beta chain showed up just once. The sample belongs to a study of blood T cell repertoires in COVID-19. Across the study: Acute-phase and convalescent COVID-19 samples originated in the United States, Italy and Spain. In each case, the material was cDNA or gDNA derived from T cells, B-cell-depleted T cells, or PBMCs.

Original analysis: Estimation of nucleated cell counts was performed using reference gene primer amplification. Assay used: immunoSEQ multiplex PCR; TCRdb lists only in-frame clones, some missing. For V, J and clone size, that table is used; D and trimming come from the DNA. The repertoire holds some 150,000 clones, with around 82% as singletons. Trimming took 2 bases from V and 10 from J, leaving 15 bases between them. Germline assignment: CDR1 SGHRS and CDR2 YFSETQ. The CDR3 has 13 residues. The rearrangement joins TRBV5-1 to TRBJ1-2; no clear D. The sequence was obtained from a man aged 55-75 years who had recovered from COVID-19. Sequencing input: peripheral blood. The CDR3 spells CASSFAYTRDYTF. The CDR3 DNA follows: TGCGCCAGCAGCTTTGCGTACACACGGGACTACACCTTC.